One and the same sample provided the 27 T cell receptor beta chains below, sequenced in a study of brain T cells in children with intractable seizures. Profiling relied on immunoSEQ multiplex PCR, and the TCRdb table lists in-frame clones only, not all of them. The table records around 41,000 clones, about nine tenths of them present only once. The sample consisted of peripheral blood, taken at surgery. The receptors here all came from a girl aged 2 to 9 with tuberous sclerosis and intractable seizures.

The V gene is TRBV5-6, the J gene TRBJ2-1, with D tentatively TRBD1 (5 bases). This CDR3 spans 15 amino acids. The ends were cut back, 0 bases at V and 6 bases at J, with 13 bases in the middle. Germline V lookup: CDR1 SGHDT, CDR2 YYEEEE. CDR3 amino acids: CASSLVGSGANEQFF. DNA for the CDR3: TGTGCCAGCAGCTTGGTAGGTAGTGGGGCCAATGAGCAGTTCTTC.

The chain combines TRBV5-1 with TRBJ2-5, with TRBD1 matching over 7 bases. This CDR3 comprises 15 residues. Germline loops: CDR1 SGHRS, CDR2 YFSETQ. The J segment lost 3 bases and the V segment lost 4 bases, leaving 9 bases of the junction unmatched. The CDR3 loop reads CASSRGQAAKETQYF. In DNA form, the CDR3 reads TGCGCCAGCAGCCGCGGACAGGCTGCTAAAGAGACCCAGTACTTC.

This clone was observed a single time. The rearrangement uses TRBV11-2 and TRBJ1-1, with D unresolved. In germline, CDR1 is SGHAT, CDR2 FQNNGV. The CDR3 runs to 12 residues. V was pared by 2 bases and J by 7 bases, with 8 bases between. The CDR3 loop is CASSLKAGEAFF. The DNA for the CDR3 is TGTGCCAGCAGCTTAAAGGCAGGTGAAGCTTTCTTT.

CDR3 in amino acids: CASSEAFKGRETQYF. The CDR3 DNA reads as TGTGCCAGCAGTGAAGCTTTCAAAGGGCGGGAGACCCAGTACTTC. The rearrangement links TRBV6-1 to TRBJ2-5, with no clear D. Germline V gene data show CDR1 as MNHNS and CDR2 as SASEGT. The CDR3 is 15 amino acids. Trimming removed 0 bases at V and 5 bases at J, with 13 bases between.

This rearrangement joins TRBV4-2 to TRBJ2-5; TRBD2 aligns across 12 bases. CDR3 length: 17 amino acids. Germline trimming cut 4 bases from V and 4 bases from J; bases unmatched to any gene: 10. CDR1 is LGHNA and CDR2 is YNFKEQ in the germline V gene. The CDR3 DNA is TGTGCCAGCAGCCCTTATGTGGCTAGCGGGGGGGTAGAGACCCAGTACTTC. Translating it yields CASSPYVASGGVETQYF.

The DNA for the CDR3 is TGTGCCAGCACGGGACCGGGGGAGACCCAGTACTTC. As protein: CASTGPGETQYF. This chain joins TRBV6-5 and TRBJ2-5; D may be TRBD1 or TRBD2 (5 bases each). This CDR3 region has 12 residues. Germline V gene lookup returns CDR1 MNHEY and CDR2 SVGAGI. The germline V and J ends were trimmed by 7 bases and 5 bases, with 11 bases remaining between them.

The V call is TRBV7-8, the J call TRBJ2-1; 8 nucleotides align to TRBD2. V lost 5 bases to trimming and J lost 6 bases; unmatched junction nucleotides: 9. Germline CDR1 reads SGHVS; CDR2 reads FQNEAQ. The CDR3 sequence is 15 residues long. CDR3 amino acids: CASSRRTSLGNEQFF. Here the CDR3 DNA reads TGTGCCAGCAGCCGTAGGACTAGCCTCGGCAATGAGCAGTTCTTC.

Here the CDR3 reads CASIIQGGSGYTF. The CDR3 DNA is TGTGCCAGCATTATACAGGGGGGAAGTGGCTACACCTTC. The V gene is TRBV6-5, the J gene TRBJ1-2, with 8 bases matching TRBD1. The trim removed 7 bases at V and 7 bases at J, leaving 8 bases unmatched. Germline values: CDR1 MNHEY, CDR2 SVGAGI. The CDR3 length is 13 residues.

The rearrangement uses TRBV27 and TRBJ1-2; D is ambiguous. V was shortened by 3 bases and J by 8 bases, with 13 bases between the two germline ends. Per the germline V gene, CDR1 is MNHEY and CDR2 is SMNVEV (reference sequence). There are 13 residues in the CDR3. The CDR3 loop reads CASSFYGQEGYTF. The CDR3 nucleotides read TGTGCCAGCAGTTTCTATGGGCAGGAAGGCTACACCTTC.

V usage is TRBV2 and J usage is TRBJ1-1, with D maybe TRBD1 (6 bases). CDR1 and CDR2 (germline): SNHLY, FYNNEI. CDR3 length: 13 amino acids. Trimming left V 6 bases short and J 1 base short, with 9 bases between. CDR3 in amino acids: CASRSGQNTEAFF. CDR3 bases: TGTGCCAGCAGATCGGGACAGAACACTGAAGCTTTCTTT. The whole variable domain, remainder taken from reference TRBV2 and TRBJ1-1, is EPEVTQTPSHQVTQMGQEVILRCVPISNHLYFYWYRQILGQKVEFLVSFYNNEISEKSEIFDDQFSVERPDGSNFTLKIRSTKLEDSAMYFCASRSGQNTEAFFGQGTRLTVV.

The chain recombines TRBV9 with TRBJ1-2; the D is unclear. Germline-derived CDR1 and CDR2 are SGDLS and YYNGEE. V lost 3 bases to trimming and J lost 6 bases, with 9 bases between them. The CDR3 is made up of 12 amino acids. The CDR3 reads CASSGNMDGYTF. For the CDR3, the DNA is TGTGCCAGCAGCGGGAACATGGATGGCTACACCTTC.

CDR3 nucleotides: TGTGCCAGCAGCTCCGAACTAGCGGGGGGCCTGGAGACCCAGTACTTC. Translated, it gives CASSSELAGGLETQYF. The J gene is TRBJ2-5, the V gene TRBV5-6, with TRBD2 matching over 12 bases. The CDR3 totals 16 residues. The J segment lost 5 bases and the V segment lost 3 bases, leaving 8 bases of the junction unmatched. Germline V CDR1 and CDR2: SGHDT, YYEEEE.

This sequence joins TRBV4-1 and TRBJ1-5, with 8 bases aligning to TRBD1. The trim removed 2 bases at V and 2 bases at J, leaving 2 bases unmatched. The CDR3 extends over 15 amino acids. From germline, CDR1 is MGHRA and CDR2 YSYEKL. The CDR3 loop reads CASSQTGGGNQPQHF. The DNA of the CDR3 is TGCGCCAGCAGCCAAACAGGGGGAGGCAATCAGCCCCAGCATTTT.

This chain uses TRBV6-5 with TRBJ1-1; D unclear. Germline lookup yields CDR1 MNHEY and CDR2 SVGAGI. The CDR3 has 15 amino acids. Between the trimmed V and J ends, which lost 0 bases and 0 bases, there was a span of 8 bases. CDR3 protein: CASSYSAEMNTEAFF. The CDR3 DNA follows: TGTGCCAGCAGTTACTCAGCAGAAATGAACACTGAAGCTTTCTTT.

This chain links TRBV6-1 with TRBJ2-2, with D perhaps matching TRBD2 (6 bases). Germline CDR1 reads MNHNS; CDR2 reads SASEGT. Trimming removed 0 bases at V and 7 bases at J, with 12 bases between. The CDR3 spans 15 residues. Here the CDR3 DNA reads TGTGCCAGCAGTGAAGCGCGGGGTTCTAACGGGGAGCTGTTTTTT. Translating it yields CASSEARGSNGELFF.

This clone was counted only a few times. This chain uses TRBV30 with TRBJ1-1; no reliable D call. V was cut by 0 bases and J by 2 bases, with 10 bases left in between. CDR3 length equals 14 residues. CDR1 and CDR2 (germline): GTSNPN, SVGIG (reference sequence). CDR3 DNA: TGTGCCTGGAGTGTACTAAGTGACAACACTGAAGCTTTCTTT. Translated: CAWSVLSDNTEAFF.

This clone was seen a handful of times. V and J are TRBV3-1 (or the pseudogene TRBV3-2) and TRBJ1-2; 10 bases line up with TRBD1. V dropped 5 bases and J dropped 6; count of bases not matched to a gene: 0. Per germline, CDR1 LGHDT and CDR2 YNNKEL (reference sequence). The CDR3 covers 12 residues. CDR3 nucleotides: TGTGCCAGCAGCGGGACAGGGGATGGCTACACCTTC. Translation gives CASSGTGDGYTF.

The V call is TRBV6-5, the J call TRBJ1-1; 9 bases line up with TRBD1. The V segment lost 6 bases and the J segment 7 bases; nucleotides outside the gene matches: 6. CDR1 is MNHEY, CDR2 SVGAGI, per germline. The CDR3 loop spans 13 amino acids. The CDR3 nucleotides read TGTGCCAGCAGCACGGACAGGGGCGGTGAAGCTTTCTTT. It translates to CASSTDRGGEAFF.

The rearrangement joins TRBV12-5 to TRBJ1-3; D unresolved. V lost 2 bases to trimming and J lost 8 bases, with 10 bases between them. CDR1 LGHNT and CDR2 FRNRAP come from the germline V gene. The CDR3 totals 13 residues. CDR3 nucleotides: TGTGCTAGTGGTTTGCCACGGTTAGACACCATATATTTT. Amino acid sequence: CASGLPRLDTIYF.

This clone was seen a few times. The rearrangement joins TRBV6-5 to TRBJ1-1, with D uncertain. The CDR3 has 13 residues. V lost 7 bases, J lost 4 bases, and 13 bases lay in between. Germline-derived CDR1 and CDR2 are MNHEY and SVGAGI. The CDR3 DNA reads TGTGCCAGCACCCGAGAGGTGGGCACTGAAGCTTTCTTT. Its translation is CASTREVGTEAFF.

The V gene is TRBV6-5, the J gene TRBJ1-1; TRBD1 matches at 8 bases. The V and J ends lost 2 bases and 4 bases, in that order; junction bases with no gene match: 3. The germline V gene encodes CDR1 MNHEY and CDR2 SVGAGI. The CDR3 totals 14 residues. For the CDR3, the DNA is TGTGCCAGCAGTTACATGGGGACAGGCACTGAAGCTTTCTTT. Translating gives CASSYMGTGTEAFF.

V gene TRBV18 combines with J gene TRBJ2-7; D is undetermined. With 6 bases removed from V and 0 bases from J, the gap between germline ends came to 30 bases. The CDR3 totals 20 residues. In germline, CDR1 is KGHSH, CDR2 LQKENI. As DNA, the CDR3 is TGTGCCAGCTCCCCATTCGCCGACCTTAACCCTTTCTCGAGCTCCTACGAGCAGTACGTC. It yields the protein CASSPFADLNPFSSSYEQYV.

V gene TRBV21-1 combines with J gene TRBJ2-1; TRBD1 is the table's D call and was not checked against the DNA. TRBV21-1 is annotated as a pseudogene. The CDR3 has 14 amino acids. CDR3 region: CASSKTNRDNEQFF. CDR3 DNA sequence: TGTGCCAGCAGCAAAACTAACAGGGACAATGAGCAGTTCTTC.

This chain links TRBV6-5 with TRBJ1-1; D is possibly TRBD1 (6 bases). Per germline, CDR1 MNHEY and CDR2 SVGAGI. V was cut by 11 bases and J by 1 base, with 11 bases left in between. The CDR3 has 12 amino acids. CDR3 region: CACRGQNTEAFF. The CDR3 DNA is TGTGCCTGCCGGGGGCAGAACACTGAAGCTTTCTTT.

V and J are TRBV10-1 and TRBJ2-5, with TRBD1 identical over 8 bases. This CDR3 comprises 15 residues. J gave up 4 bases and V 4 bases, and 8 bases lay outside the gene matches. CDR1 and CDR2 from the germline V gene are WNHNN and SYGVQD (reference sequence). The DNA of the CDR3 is TGCGCCAGCAGTGTAGGACAGGGAGCCCCAGAGACCCAGTACTTC. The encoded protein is CASSVGQGAPETQYF.

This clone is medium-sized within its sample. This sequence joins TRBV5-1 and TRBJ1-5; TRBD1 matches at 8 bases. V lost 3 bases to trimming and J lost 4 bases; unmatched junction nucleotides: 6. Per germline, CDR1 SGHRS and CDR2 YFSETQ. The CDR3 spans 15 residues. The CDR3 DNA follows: TGCGCCAGCAGCTGGGGGACAGGCCGTAATCAGCCCCAGCATTTT. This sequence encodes CASSWGTGRNQPQHF. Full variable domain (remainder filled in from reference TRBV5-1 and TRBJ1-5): KAGVTQTPRYLIKTRGQQVTLSCSPISGHRSVSWYQQTPGQGLQFLFEYFSETQRNKGNFPGRFSGRQFSNSRSEMNVSTLELGDSALYLCASSWGTGRNQPQHFGDGTRLSIL.

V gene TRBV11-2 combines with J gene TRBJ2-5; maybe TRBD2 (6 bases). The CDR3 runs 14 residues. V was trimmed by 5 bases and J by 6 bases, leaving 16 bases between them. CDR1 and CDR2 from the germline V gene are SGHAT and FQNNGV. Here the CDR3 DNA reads TGTGCCAGCAGCGGGTTCGCGGGGAGTAAGACCCAGTACTTC. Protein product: CASSGFAGSKTQYF.